The 25 T cell receptor beta chains presented below share a single source sample, sequenced in a study of vaccination effects on CD4 cells after COVID-19. The method was immunoSEQ multiplex PCR; TCRdb's version includes in-frame clones alone and lacks a portion of them. The sample records tens of thousands of clones, just under 75% being singletons. ViraFEST expansion of antigen-specific CD4+ T cells with viral peptide pools preceded sequencing. Around day 10 of culture, CD4+ T cells were separated out. According to PCR results, the person was infected with SARS-CoV-2 between March and December 2020. Their specific antigens are unknown. Sequenced here: CD4+ T cells from PBMCs cultured with a peptide pool, sampled before COVID-19 vaccination. Source of these receptors: a human donor who had a prior SARS-CoV-2 infection.

The chain has TRBV19 and TRBJ1-5; no reliable D call. V lost 0 bases to trimming and J lost 1 base, with 4 bases between them. The CDR3 totals 14 residues. Germline V gene sequence: CDR1 LNHDA, CDR2 SQIVND (reference sequence). CDR3 coding DNA: TGTGCCAGTAGTATAGAAAGCAGCAATCAGCCCCAGCATTTT. This sequence encodes CASSIESSNQPQHF.

The CDR3 loop is CASRTDSYEQYF. CDR3 sequence (DNA): TGCGCCAGCAGGACAGACTCCTACGAGCAGTACTTC. The chain joins TRBV5-1 to TRBJ2-7, with D possibly matching TRBD1 (5 bases). The CDR3 covers 12 residues. The germline gives CDR1 SGHRS, CDR2 YFSETQ. The V gene lost 5 bases and the J gene lost 0 bases, with 6 bases spanning the gap.

V and J are TRBV5-4 and TRBJ2-3; D perhaps matches TRBD2 (6 bases). The ends were cut back, 4 bases at V and 0 bases at J, with 15 bases in the middle. CDR1 is SGHNT, CDR2 YYREEE, per germline (reference sequence). This CDR3 is built from 16 residues. The CDR3 region is CASSPRGKESTDTQYF. In DNA form, the CDR3 reads TGTGCCAGCAGCCCACGGGGGAAGGAGAGCACAGATACGCAGTATTTT.

This clone was counted a single time. This rearrangement joins TRBV7-2 to TRBJ2-5; D unresolved. CDR3 length: 14 residues. Germline CDR1 and CDR2: SGHTA and FQGNSA. Trimming left V 4 bases short and J 6 bases short, with 15 bases between. This chain's CDR3 is CASSSEPEAKTQYF. For the CDR3, the DNA is TGTGCCAGCAGCTCCGAGCCGGAAGCGAAGACCCAGTACTTC.

The chain employs TRBV7-3 and TRBJ1-2, with 7 bases matching TRBD1. Germline CDR1 and CDR2: SGHTA and FQGTGA. J lost 3 bases, V lost 4 bases, and 5 bases had no gene match. The CDR3 is 14 amino acids. The CDR3, as DNA: TGTGCCAGCAGCTCGACAGGGCATGACTATGGCTACACCTTC. Translation gives CASSSTGHDYGYTF.

The gene calls are TRBV25-1 and TRBJ1-6; 8 nucleotides match TRBD1. In germline, CDR1 is MGHDK, CDR2 SYGVNS. The CDR3 is made up of 15 amino acids. V was clipped by 2 bases and J by 11 bases; unmatched bases: 8. CDR3 loop: CASSEIGQGAPPLHF. In DNA form, the CDR3 reads TGTGCCAGCAGTGAAATAGGGCAGGGGGCGCCACCCCTCCACTTT.

The chain is built from TRBV9 and TRBJ2-2; D is possibly TRBD2 (6 bases). Per germline, CDR1 SGDLS and CDR2 YYNGEE. Trimming took 3 bases from V and 3 from J, leaving 15 bases between them. This CDR3 contains 16 residues. The chain's CDR3 is CASSASTSSHTGELFF. The CDR3 DNA follows: TGTGCCAGCAGCGCCTCCACTAGCTCCCACACCGGGGAGCTGTTTTTT.

V and J are TRBV5-1 and TRBJ2-5, with TRBD1 matching over 7 bases. The trim removed 4 bases at V and 0 bases at J, leaving 3 bases unmatched. CDR1 SGHRS and CDR2 YFSETQ come from the germline V gene. The CDR3 covers 14 residues. CDR3 nucleotides: TGCGCCAGCAGCCACGGGACAGACCAAGAGACCCAGTACTTC. Translated, it gives CASSHGTDQETQYF.

The rearrangement uses TRBV7-2 and TRBJ1-4, with TRBD1 matching 8 bases. Germline-derived CDR1 and CDR2 are SGHTA and FQGNSA. V lost 5 bases, J lost 7 bases, and 3 bases stayed unmatched. The CDR3 is 13 amino acids. The CDR3 sequence: CASSPGGGEKLFF. CDR3 DNA sequence: TGTGCCAGCAGCCCAGGGGGCGGTGAAAAACTGTTTTTT.

This clone was detected only once. The chain couples TRBV2 to TRBJ1-5, with a weak D call TRBD1 (6 bases). The germline V and J ends were trimmed by 3 bases and 6 bases, with 12 bases remaining between them. CDR3 length equals 14 residues. Germline-derived CDR1 and CDR2 are SNHLY and FYNNEI. The CDR3 is CASSESQGGQPQHF. The DNA for the CDR3 is TGTGCCAGCAGTGAGTCACAGGGTGGTCAGCCCCAGCATTTT.

The chain has TRBV14 and TRBJ2-7, with D unclear. The CDR3 extends over 17 amino acids. V lost 0 bases to trimming and J lost 0 bases, with 15 bases between them. Germline values: CDR1 SGHDN, CDR2 FVKESK. The CDR3 DNA is TGTGCCAGCAGCCAAGATTTTGGGGTGCCGAGCTCCTACGAGCAGTACTTC. Amino acid sequence: CASSQDFGVPSSYEQYF.

The chain employs TRBV4-1 and TRBJ2-6, with 9 bases that match TRBD1. The CDR3 has 17 residues. With 5 bases clipped from V and 4 bases from J, the junction kept 9 bases outside the gene matches. Germline-derived CDR1 and CDR2 are MGHRA and YSYEKL. The CDR3 DNA reads as TGCGCCAGCAGCGTTCCGGGACAGGGTTCGGGGGCCAACGTCCTGACTTTC. Translated, it gives CASSVPGQGSGANVLTF.

The chain employs TRBV11-3 and TRBJ2-3; a weak D match, TRBD2 (6 bases). The CDR3 has 13 residues. Between the trimmed V and J ends, which lost 5 bases and 5 bases, there was a span of 11 bases. CDR1 SGHNT and CDR2 YENEEA come from the germline V gene. The CDR3 DNA sequence: TGTGCCAGCAGCCCGTTGGGGGGAGATACGCAGTATTTT. It translates to CASSPLGGDTQYF.

The chain links TRBV6-2 or TRBV6-3 to TRBJ1-5, with unresolved D. V was pared by 4 bases and J by 2 bases, with 6 bases between. This CDR3 is built from 13 residues. From germline, CDR1 is MNHEY and CDR2 SVGEGT. For the CDR3, the DNA is TGTGCCAGCAGTTCCAGTCGCAATCAGCCCCAGCATTTT. This translates into CASSSSRNQPQHF.

The chain combines TRBV5-1 with TRBJ1-1; 11 bases are a match to TRBD1. This CDR3 comprises 16 residues. Germline assignment: CDR1 SGHRS and CDR2 YFSETQ. V trimming: 2 bases; J trimming: 5 bases; junction bases outside the gene matches: 8. The CDR3 region is CASSFRDRGSGTEAFF. The CDR3 nucleotides are TGCGCCAGCAGCTTCCGGGACAGGGGGAGCGGGACTGAAGCTTTCTTT.

This clone was detected a few times. The chain employs TRBV27 and TRBJ2-3, with D unresolved. The CDR3 is made up of 12 amino acids. V lost 1 base and J lost 6, with 5 bases in between. The germline V gene has CDR1 MNHEY and CDR2 SMNVEV (reference sequence). The CDR3 sequence: CASSLWGDTQYF. The CDR3, as DNA: TGTGCCAGCAGTTTATGGGGTGATACGCAGTATTTT.

This clone was recorded only once. The rearrangement uses TRBV3-1 (or the pseudogene TRBV3-2) and TRBJ1-2; perhaps TRBD1 as D (6 bases). This CDR3 contains 13 residues. Germline V gives CDR1 LGHDT, CDR2 YNNKEL (reference sequence). V was pared by 4 bases and J by 8 bases, with 14 bases between. The DNA of the CDR3 is TGTGCCAGCAGCCCGCCCGGGGGCGGCGGCTACACCTTC. The encoded protein is CASSPPGGGGYTF.

The rearrangement uses TRBV2 and TRBJ2-3; D is ambiguous. The germline V gene has CDR1 SNHLY and CDR2 FYNNEI. Trimming shortened V by 6 bases and J by 5 bases, and 9 bases separated the two germline ends. This CDR3 is 12 amino acids long. The CDR3 DNA reads TGTGCCAGCAGGGTTGGGTTAGATACGCAGTATTTT. The encoded protein is CASRVGLDTQYF.

The chain has TRBV5-6 and TRBJ2-7, with 9 bases aligning to TRBD2. Trimming took 4 bases from V and 2 from J; bases not matched to a gene: 4. This CDR3 spans 14 amino acids. The germline CDR1 and CDR2 sequences are SGHDT and YYEEEE. The CDR3 loop is CASSQIAGAYEQYF. For the CDR3, the DNA is TGTGCCAGCAGCCAAATAGCGGGGGCCTACGAGCAGTACTTC.

This clone was counted a single time. The DNA for the CDR3 is TGTGCCTGGAGTGTTCAGGGGAAGGGTCAGCCCCAGCATTTT. This codes for CAWSVQGKGQPQHF. The rearrangement joins TRBV30 to TRBJ1-5, with a tentative D call TRBD1 (6 bases). Germline V gene lookup returns CDR1 GTSNPN and CDR2 SVGIG (reference sequence). Trimming took off 0 bases at V and 6 bases at J, with 12 bases between the two ends. The CDR3 is 14 amino acids.

This clone occurred a few times. CDR3 region: CASSLAGQGPGETQYF. The DNA of the CDR3 is TGCGCCAGCAGCTTGGCCGGACAGGGGCCAGGGGAGACCCAGTACTTC. The chain couples TRBV5-1 to TRBJ2-5; 9 nucleotides agree with TRBD1. V was pared by 0 bases and J by 5 bases, with 8 bases of the junction left unmatched. This CDR3 has 16 amino acids. Germline V lookup: CDR1 SGHRS, CDR2 YFSETQ.

The gene calls are TRBV7-9 and TRBJ2-5; D gene ambiguous. The V gene's germline CDR1 is SEHNR and CDR2 FQNEAQ (reference sequence). CDR3 size: 15 residues. V lost 2 bases and J lost 5, with 15 bases in between. CDR3 DNA sequence: TGTGCCAGCAGCTTACGAGGCTTTTCGGTTGAGACCCAGTACTTC. Amino acid sequence: CASSLRGFSVETQYF.

CDR3 loop: CATSRGDGPEQYF. The CDR3, as DNA: TGTGCCACCAGCAGAGGGGACGGCCCCGAGCAGTACTTC. This rearrangement joins TRBV15 to TRBJ2-7, with D perhaps assigned TRBD1 or TRBD2 (5 bases each). V gave up 1 base and J gave up 6 bases, with 10 bases separating them. Germline assignment: CDR1 LNHNV and CDR2 YYDKDF (reference sequence). The CDR3 spans 13 residues. Complete variable domain (other parts from reference TRBV15 and TRBJ2-7): DAMVIQNPRYQVTQFGKPVTLSCSQTLNHNVMYWYQQKSSQAPKLLFHYYDKDFNNEADTPDNFQSRRPNTSFCFLDIRSPGLGDTAMYLCATSRGDGPEQYFGPGTRLTVT.

This clone has only a few counts. The chain recombines TRBV9 with TRBJ2-1, with TRBD1 matching over 11 bases. Germline-derived CDR1 and CDR2 are SGDLS and YYNGEE. V lost 0 bases and J lost 8; bases outside the gene matches: 4. The CDR3 consists of 15 residues. CDR3 in amino acids: CASSVGGTGGDEQFF. CDR3 sequence (DNA): TGTGCCAGCAGCGTAGGGGGGACAGGGGGAGATGAGCAGTTCTTC.

V is TRBV6-5 and J is TRBJ2-7, with a tentative D call TRBD2 (6 bases). This CDR3 has 14 amino acids. Between the trimmed V and J ends, which lost 7 bases and 1 base, there was a span of 14 bases. Germline values: CDR1 MNHEY, CDR2 SVGAGI. CDR3 amino acids: CASTPGVGSYEQYF. For the CDR3, the DNA is TGTGCCAGCACCCCGGGGGTAGGGTCCTACGAGCAGTACTTC.